This TCR beta chain comes out of a study of T cell responses to AZD1222 COVID-19 vaccine. Study-wide points: With two AZD1222 doses given, Spike-specific TCR breadth and depth both rose. Spike-wide vaccine-associated CD4 TCRs dominated at 160-218 and 743-854.

TCRdb's table, derived via immunoSEQ multiplex PCR, lists solely in-frame clones and lacks some. The data show about 120,000 clones, 70% to 90% seen once. Trimming removed 3 bases at V and 4 bases at J, with 12 bases between. CDR3 length: 14 residues. Germline CDR1 is LNHDA and CDR2 is SQIVND (reference sequence). As regards this clone: Its specificity is not known.

The chain uses TRBV19 and TRBJ1-1, with D unresolved. The TCR was taken from an adult in good health. Sequenced here: peripheral blood, sampled on day 0 of AZD1222 vaccination. Here the CDR3 DNA reads TGTGCCAGTAGTATGATTCAGGATGGCACTGAAGCTTTCTTT. Amino acids: CASSMIQDGTEAFF.